The present T cell receptor beta chain was sequenced within a study of blood T cell repertoires in COVID-19. Across the whole study: The analysed material was cDNA or gDNA that came from T cells, B-cell-depleted T cells, or PBMCs.

The germline gives CDR1 SGHRS, CDR2 YFSETQ. The CDR3 has 14 residues. Trimming took 0 bases from V and 5 from J, leaving 11 bases between them. The data were produced by immunoSEQ multiplex PCR, yet TCRdb's version contains in-frame clones alone and is incomplete. The sample lists more than 300,000 clones, more than 75% occurring once. This study enrolled people aged about 18 to 95 from around 26 US geographic areas. The receptor comes from a young woman who had recovered from COVID-19. Sequenced sample: PBMCs or T cells enriched from blood (not recorded which). V is TRBV5-1 and J is TRBJ2-5; D gene uncertain. As DNA, the CDR3 is TGCGCCAGCAGCTTGGAGTTCGGTTCGGAGACCCAGTACTTC. Its protein product is CASSLEFGSETQYF.